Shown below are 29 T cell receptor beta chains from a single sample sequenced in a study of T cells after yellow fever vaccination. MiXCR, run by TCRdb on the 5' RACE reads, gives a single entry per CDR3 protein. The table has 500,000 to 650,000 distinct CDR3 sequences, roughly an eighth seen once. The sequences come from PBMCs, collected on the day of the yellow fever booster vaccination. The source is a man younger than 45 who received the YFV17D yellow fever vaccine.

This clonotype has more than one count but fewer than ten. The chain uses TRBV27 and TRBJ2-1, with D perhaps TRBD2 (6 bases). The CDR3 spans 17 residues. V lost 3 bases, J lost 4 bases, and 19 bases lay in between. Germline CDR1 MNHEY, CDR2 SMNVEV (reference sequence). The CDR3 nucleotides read TGTGCCAGCAGTTTCTTGAATACGGGAGTGAGTTACAATGAGCAGTTCTTC. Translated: CASSFLNTGVSYNEQFF.

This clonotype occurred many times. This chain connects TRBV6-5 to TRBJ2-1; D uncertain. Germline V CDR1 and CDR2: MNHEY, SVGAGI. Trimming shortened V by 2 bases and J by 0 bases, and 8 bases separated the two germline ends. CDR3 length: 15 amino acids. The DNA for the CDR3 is TGTGCCAGCAGTTACGAGCTGGGCTCCTACAATGAGCAGTTCTTC. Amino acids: CASSYELGSYNEQFF.

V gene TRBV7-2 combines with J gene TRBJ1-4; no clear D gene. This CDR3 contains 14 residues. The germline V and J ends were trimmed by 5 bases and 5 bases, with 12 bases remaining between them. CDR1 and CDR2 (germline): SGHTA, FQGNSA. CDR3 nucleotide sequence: TGTGCCAGCAGCACCCGGGCCTTAAATGAAAAACTGTTTTTT. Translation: CASSTRALNEKLFF.

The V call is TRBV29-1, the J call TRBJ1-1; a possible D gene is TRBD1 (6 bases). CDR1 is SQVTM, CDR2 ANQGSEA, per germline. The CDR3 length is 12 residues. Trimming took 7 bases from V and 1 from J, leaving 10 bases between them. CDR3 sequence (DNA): TGCAGCGGGGGGCAGGGGAACACTGAAGCTTTCTTT. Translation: CSGGQGNTEAFF. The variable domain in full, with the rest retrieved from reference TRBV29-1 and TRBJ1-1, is SAVISQKPSRDICQRGTSLTIQCQVDSQVTMMFWYRQQPGQSLTLIATANQGSEATYESGFVIDKFPISRPNLTFSTLTVSNMSPEDSSIYLCSGGQGNTEAFFGQGTRLTVV.

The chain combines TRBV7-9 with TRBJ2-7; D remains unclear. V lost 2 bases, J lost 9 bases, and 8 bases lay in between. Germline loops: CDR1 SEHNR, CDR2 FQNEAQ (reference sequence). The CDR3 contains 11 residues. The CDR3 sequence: CASSLIARQYF. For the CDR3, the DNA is TGTGCCAGCAGCTTAATCGCTCGGCAGTACTTC.

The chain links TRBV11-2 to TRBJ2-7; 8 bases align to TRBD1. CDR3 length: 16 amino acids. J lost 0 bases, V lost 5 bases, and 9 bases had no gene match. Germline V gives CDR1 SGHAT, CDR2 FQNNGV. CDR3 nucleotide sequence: TGTGCCAGCAGCCCCCAGCCCGGGACAGGCTCCTACGAGCAGTACTTC. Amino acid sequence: CASSPQPGTGSYEQYF.

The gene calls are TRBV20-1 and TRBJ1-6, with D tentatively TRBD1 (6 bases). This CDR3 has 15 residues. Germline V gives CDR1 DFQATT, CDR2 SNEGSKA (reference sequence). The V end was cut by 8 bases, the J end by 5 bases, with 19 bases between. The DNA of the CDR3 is TGCAGTATCCAGTATGAGAGGACAGATAATTCACCCCTCCACTTT. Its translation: CSIQYERTDNSPLHF.

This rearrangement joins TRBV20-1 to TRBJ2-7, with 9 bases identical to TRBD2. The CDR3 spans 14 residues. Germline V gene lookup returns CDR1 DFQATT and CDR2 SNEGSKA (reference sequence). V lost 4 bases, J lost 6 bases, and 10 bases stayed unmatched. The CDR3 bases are TGCAGTGCTACCCCCAGCGGGAGGCTTCTCGAGCAGTACTTC. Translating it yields CSATPSGRLLEQYF.

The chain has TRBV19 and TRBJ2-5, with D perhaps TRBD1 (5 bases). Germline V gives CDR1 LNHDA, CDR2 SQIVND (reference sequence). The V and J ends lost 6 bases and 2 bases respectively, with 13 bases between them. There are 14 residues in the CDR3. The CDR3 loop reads CASRRDSKQETQYF. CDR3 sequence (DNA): TGTGCCAGTAGACGAGACAGTAAACAAGAGACCCAGTACTTC.

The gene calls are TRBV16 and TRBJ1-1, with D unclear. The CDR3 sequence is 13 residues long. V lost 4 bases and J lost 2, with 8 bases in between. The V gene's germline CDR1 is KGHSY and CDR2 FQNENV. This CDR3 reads CASSPSYNTEAFF. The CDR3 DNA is TGTGCCAGCAGCCCCAGCTATAACACTGAAGCTTTCTTT.

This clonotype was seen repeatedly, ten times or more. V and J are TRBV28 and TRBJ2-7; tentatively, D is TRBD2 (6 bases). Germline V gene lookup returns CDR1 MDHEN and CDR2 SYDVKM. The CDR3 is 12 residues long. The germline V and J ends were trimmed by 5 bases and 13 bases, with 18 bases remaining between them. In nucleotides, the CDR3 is TGTGCCAGCAGTACCCTCGGCCTGGGGGGTTACTTC. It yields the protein CASSTLGLGGYF. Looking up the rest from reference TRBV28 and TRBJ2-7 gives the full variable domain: DVKVTQSSRYLVKRTGEKVFLECVQDMDHENMFWYRQDPGLGLRLIYFSYDVKMKEKGDIPEGYSVSREKKERFSLILESASTNQTSMYLCASSTLGLGGYFGPGTRLTVT.

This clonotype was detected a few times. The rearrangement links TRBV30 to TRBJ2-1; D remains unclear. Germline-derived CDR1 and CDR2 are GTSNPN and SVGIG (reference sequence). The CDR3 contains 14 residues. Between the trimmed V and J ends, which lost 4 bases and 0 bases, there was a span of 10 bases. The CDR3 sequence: CAWNGGSSYNEQFF. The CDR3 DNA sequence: TGTGCCTGGAATGGCGGTAGCTCCTACAATGAGCAGTTCTTC.

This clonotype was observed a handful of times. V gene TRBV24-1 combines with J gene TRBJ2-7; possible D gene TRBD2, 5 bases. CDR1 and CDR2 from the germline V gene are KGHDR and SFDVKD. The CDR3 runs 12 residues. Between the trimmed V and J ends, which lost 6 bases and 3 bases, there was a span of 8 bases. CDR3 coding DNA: TGTGCCACCAGTCGGGGTCACTACGAGCAGTACTTC. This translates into CATSRGHYEQYF.

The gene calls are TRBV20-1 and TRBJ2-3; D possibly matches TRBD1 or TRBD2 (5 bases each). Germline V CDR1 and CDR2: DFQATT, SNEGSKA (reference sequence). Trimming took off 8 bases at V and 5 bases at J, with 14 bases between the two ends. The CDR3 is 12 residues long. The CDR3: CSSAPRGDTQYF. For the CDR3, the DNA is TGCAGTTCCGCACCGAGGGGAGATACGCAGTATTTT.

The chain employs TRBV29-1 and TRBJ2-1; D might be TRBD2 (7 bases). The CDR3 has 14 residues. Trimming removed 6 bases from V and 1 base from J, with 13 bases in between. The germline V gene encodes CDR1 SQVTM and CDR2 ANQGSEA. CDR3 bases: TGCAGCGTATCAGGGGAGGGGTCCTACAATGAGCAGTTCTTC. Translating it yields CSVSGEGSYNEQFF.

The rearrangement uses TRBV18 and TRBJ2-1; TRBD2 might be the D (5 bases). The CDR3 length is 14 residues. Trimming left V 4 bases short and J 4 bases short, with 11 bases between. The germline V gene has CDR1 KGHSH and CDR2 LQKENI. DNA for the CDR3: TGTGCCAGCTCACGTCTTGGACTTTACAATGAGCAGTTCTTC. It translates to CASSRLGLYNEQFF.

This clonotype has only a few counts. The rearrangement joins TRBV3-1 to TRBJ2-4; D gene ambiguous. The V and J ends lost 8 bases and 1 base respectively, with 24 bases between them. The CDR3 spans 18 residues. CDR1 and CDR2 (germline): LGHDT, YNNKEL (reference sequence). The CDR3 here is CASSKLILGHSAKNIQYF. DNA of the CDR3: TGTGCCAGCTCTAAACTAATTCTTGGGCACAGTGCCAAAAACATTCAGTACTTC.

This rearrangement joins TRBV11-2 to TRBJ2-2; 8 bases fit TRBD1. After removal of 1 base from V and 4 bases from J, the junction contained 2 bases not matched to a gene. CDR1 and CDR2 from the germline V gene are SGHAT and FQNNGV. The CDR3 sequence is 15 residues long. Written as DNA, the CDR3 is TGTGCCAGCAGCTTAGGCAGGGGGCTCACCGGGGAGCTGTTTTTT. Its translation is CASSLGRGLTGELFF.

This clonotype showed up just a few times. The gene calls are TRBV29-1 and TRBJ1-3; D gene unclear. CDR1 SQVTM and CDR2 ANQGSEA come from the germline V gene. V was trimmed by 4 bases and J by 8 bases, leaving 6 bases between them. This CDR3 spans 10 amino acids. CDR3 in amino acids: CSVGVDTIYF. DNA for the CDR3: TGCAGCGTTGGAGTTGACACCATATATTTT.

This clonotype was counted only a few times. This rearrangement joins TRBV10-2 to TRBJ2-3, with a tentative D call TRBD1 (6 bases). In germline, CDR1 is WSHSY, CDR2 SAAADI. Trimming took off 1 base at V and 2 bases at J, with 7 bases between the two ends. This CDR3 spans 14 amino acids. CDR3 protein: CASSEWDNTDTQYF. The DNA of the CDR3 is TGCGCCAGCAGTGAGTGGGACAACACAGATACGCAGTATTTT.

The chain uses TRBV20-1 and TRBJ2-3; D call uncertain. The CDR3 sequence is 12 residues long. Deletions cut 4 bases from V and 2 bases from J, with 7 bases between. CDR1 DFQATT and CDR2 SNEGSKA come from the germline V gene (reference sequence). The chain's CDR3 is CSANPTTDTQYF. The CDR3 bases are TGCAGTGCTAATCCTACCACAGATACGCAGTATTTT.

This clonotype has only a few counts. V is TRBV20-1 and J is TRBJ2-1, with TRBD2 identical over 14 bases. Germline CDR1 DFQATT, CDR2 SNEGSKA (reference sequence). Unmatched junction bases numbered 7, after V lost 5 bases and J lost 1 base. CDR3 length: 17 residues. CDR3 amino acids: CSAPGTSGSGSYNEQFF. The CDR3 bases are TGCAGTGCTCCCGGGACTAGCGGGAGCGGGTCCTACAATGAGCAGTTCTTC.

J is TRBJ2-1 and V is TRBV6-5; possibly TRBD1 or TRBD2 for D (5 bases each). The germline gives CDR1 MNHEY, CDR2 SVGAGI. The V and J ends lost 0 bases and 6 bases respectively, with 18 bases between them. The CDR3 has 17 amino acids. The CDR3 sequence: CASSYSTGPPRLNEQFF. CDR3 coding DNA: TGTGCCAGCAGTTACTCGACGGGGCCCCCTCGGCTCAATGAGCAGTTCTTC.

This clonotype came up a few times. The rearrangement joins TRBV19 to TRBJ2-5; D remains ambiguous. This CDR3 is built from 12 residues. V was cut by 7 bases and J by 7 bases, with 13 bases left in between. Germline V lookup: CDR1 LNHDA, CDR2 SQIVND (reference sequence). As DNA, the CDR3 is TGTGCCAGTAATAGGGTTGGTGGGACCCAGTACTTC. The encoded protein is CASNRVGGTQYF.

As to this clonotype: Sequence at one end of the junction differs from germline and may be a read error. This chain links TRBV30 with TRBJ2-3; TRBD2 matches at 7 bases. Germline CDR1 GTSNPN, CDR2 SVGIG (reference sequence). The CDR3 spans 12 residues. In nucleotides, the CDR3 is TGTGCCGGGAGGCGGGAGTTGGATACGCAGTATTTT. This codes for CAGRRELDTQYF.

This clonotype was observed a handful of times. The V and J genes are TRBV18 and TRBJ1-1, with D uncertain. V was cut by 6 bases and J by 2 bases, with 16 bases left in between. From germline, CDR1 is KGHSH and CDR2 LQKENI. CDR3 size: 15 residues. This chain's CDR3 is CASSGRWTANTEAFF. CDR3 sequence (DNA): TGTGCCAGCTCGGGCCGATGGACCGCCAACACTGAAGCTTTCTTT.

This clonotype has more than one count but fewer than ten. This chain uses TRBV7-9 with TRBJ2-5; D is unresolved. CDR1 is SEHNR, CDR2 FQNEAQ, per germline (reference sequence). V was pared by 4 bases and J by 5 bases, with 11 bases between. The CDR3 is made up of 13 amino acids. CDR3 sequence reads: CASSSVVRETQYF. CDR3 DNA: TGTGCCAGCAGCTCCGTGGTGAGGGAGACCCAGTACTTC. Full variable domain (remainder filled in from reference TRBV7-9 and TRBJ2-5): DTGVSQNPRHKITKRGQNVTFRCDPISEHNRLYWYRQTLGQGPEFLTYFQNEAQLEKSRLLSDRFSAERPKGSFSTLEIQRTEQGDSAMYLCASSSVVRETQYFGPGTRLLVL.

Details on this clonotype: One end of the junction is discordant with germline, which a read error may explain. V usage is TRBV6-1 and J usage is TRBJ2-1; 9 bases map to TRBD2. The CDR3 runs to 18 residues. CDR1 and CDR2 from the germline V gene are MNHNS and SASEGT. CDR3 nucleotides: TGTGCCAGCCCCAAGTCCCTTAGCGGGAGTACGGTCTACAATGATCAGTTCTTC. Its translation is CASPKSLSGSTVYNDQFF.

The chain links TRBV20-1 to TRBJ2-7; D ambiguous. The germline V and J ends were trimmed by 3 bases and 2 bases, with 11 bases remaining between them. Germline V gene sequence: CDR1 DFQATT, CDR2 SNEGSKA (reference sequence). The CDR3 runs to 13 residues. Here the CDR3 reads CSARRTLTYEQYF. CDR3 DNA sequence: TGCAGTGCTAGGAGGACCCTTACCTACGAGCAGTACTTC.